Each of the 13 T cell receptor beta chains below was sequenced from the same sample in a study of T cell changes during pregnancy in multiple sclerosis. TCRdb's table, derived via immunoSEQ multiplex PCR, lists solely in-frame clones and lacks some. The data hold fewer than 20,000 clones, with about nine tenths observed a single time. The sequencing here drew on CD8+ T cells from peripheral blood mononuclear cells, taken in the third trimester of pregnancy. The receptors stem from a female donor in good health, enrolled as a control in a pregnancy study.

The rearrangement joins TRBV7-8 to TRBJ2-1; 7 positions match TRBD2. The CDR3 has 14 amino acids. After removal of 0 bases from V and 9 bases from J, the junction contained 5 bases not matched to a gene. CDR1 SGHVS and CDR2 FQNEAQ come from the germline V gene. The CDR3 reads CASSLAGGPVEQFF. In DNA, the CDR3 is TGTGCCAGCAGCTTAGCGGGAGGGCCTGTTGAGCAGTTCTTC.

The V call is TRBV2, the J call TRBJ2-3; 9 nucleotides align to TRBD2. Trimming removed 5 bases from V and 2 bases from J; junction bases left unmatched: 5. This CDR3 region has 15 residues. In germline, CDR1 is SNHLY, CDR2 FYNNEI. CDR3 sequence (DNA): TGTGCCAGCAGTTCCGGGACTAGCTCCACAGATACGCAGTATTTT. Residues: CASSSGTSSTDTQYF. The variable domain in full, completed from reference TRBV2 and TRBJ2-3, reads EPEVTQTPSHQVTQMGQEVILRCVPISNHLYFYWYRQILGQKVEFLVSFYNNEISEKSEIFDDQFSVERPDGSNFTLKIRSTKLEDSAMYFCASSSGTSSTDTQYFGPGTRLTVL.

The CDR3 reads CASSDFFPWDTRQPQHF. CDR3 in DNA: TGTGCCAGCAGTGACTTTTTCCCCTGGGACACTCGGCAGCCCCAGCATTTT. This chain links TRBV6-4 with TRBJ1-5, with D tentatively TRBD1 (6 bases). The CDR3 loop spans 17 amino acids. Between the trimmed V and J ends, which lost 1 base and 7 bases, there was a span of 20 bases. The germline V gene has CDR1 MRHNA and CDR2 SNTAGT.

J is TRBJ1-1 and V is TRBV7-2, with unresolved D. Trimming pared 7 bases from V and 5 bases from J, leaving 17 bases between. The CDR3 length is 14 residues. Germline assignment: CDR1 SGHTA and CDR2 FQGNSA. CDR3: CASKSWGVRTEAFF. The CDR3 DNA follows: TGTGCCAGCAAGTCTTGGGGAGTTCGGACTGAAGCTTTCTTT. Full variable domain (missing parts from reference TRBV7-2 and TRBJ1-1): GAGVSQSPSNKVTEKGKDVELRCDPISGHTALYWYRQSLGQGLEFLIYFQGNSAPDKSGLPSDRFSAERTGGSVSTLTIQRTQQEDSAVYLCASKSWGVRTEAFFGQGTRLTVV.

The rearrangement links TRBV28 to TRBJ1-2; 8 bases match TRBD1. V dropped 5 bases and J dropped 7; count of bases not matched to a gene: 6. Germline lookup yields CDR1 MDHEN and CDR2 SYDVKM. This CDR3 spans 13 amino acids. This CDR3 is CASSSQGASGYTF. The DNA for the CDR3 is TGTGCCAGCAGTAGCCAGGGGGCATCTGGCTACACCTTC.

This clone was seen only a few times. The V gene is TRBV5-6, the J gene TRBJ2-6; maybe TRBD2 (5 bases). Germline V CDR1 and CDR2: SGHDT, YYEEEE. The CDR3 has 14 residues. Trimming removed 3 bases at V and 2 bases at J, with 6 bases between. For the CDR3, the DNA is TGTGCCAGCAGCTCGGGGACTGGGGCCAACGTCCTGACTTTC. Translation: CASSSGTGANVLTF.

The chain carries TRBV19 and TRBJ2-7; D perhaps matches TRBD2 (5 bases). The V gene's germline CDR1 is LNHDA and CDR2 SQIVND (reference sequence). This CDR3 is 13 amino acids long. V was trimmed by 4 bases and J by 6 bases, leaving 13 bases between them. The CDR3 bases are TGTGCCAGTAGTAGAACGGGGTCACCCGAGCAGTACTTC. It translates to CASSRTGSPEQYF.

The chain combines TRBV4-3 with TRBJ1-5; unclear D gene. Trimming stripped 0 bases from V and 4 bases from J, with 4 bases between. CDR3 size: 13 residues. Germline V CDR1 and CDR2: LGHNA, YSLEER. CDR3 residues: CASSQEANQPQHF. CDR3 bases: TGCGCCAGCAGCCAAGAGGCTAATCAGCCCCAGCATTTT.

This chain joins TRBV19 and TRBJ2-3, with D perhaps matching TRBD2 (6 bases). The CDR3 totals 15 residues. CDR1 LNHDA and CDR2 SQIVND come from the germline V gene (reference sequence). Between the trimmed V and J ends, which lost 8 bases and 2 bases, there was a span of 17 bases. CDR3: CASGLGTPYTDTQYF. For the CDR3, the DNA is TGTGCCAGTGGGTTAGGGACTCCGTACACAGATACGCAGTATTTT.

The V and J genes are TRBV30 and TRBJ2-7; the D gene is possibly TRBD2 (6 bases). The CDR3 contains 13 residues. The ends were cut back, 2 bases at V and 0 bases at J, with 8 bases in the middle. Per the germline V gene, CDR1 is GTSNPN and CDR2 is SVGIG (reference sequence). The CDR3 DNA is TGTGCCTGGAGTTCGGGAGACTCCTACGAGCAGTACTTC. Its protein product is CAWSSGDSYEQYF.

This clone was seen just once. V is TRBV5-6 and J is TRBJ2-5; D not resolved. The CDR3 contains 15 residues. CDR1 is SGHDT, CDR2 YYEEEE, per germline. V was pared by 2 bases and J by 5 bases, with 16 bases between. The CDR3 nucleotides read TGTGCCAGCAGCTTCGGTTTACGCGTAAGCGAGACCCAGTACTTC. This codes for CASSFGLRVSETQYF.

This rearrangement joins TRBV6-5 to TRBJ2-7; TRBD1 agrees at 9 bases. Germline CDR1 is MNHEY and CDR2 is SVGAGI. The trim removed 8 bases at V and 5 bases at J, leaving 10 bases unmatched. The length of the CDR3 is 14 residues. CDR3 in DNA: TGTGCCAGCGGGCCGGGACAGGGCAATAACGAGCAGTACTTC. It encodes CASGPGQGNNEQYF.

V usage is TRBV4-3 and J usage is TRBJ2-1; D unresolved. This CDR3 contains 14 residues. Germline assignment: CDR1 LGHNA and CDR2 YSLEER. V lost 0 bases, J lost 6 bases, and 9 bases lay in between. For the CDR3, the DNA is TGCGCCAGCAGCCAAGATGCTAGACCCAATGAGCAGTTCTTC. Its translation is CASSQDARPNEQFF.